Below, 17 T cell receptor beta chains from the same sample are listed, as sequenced in a study of post-analysis software for immune sequencing data. Study results and limitations: Roughly five TRBV segments appeared more often in patients than in controls, and TRBV5-6, TRBV5-1 and TRBV20-1 were among these.

The library was made from cDNA and included unique molecular identifiers. TCRdb fed the PCR reads into MiXCR, producing one record per CDR3 protein. Of around 400,000 distinct CDR3 sequences listed, approximately 38% were seen once; the top ten hold 13%. Their antigens are not known. The sequencing input was blood. The receptors originated from a girl aged 5 to 17 with multiple sclerosis.

V usage is TRBV29-1 and J usage is TRBJ2-1, with D possibly TRBD1 on 5 matching bases. The CDR3 runs to 14 residues. With 4 bases removed from V and 0 bases from J, the gap between germline ends came to 10 bases. The germline V gene has CDR1 SQVTM and CDR2 ANQGSEA. The CDR3 reads CSVVGASSYNEQFF. The CDR3 DNA reads TGCAGCGTTGTAGGGGCCAGCTCCTACAATGAGCAGTTCTTC.

The chain combines TRBV7-8 with TRBJ1-1, with 7 bases aligning to TRBD1. V lost 0 bases and J lost 1; bases outside the gene matches: 8. This CDR3 has 17 amino acids. The germline CDR1 and CDR2 sequences are SGHVS and FQNEAQ. The chain's CDR3 is CASSLAHRGKRNTEAFF. The CDR3, as DNA: TGTGCCAGCAGCTTAGCTCACAGGGGCAAGAGGAACACTGAAGCTTTCTTT.

The chain is built from TRBV7-2 and TRBJ2-3; 10 bases map to TRBD1. Per germline, CDR1 SGHTA and CDR2 FQGNSA. The CDR3 is 15 amino acids. Trimming removed 5 bases from V and 4 bases from J; junction bases left unmatched: 6. The CDR3 sequence is CASSDRDRGADTQYF. The DNA for the CDR3 is TGTGCCAGCAGCGACCGGGACAGGGGTGCAGATACGCAGTATTTT.

V is TRBV7-2 and J is TRBJ2-5; a weak D match, TRBD2 (6 bases). The length of the CDR3 is 14 residues. Germline V gene sequence: CDR1 SGHTA, CDR2 FQGNSA. The ends were cut back, 5 bases at V and 5 bases at J, with 15 bases in the middle. For the CDR3, the DNA is TGTGCCAGCAGCCGGCGTTCGGGGAGGGAGACCCAGTACTTC. Translated, it gives CASSRRSGRETQYF.

Comments on this clonotype: At one end the junction does not follow the germline gene, possibly because of a read error. Written as DNA, the CDR3 is TGCAGTGTTAGAGATAAAAGGGGACAGGGGGCGAGGGAGTACGAGCAGTACTTC. It is translated as CSVRDKRGQGAREYEQYF. This sequence joins TRBV20-1 and TRBJ2-4; the match to TRBD1 covers 12 bases. TRBJ2-7 explains the end of the DNA better; the J call may be wrong. Per the germline V gene, CDR1 is DFQATT and CDR2 is SNEGSKA (reference sequence). The CDR3 is made up of 18 amino acids.

This clonotype has more than one count but fewer than ten. The chain employs TRBV27 and TRBJ1-1; no clear D gene. The CDR3 is 14 amino acids. From germline, CDR1 is MNHEY and CDR2 SMNVEV (reference sequence). With 4 bases removed from V and 2 bases from J, the gap between germline ends came to 11 bases. CDR3 loop: CASSSGRVNTEAFF. The CDR3 DNA reads as TGTGCCAGCAGTTCCGGCCGAGTTAACACTGAAGCTTTCTTT.

This clonotype was seen once. At one end the junction does not follow the germline gene, possibly because of a read error. The chain carries TRBV11-2 and TRBJ2-1, with 8 bases fitting TRBD2. In germline, CDR1 is SGHAT, CDR2 FQNNGV. The CDR3 loop spans 17 amino acids. This CDR3 is CASLGLAGFTAYNQQFF. As DNA, the CDR3 is TGTGCCAGTTTGGGGCTAGCGGGCTTCACGGCCTACAATCAGCAGTTCTTC. Complete variable domain (other parts from reference TRBV11-2 and TRBJ2-1): EAGVAQSPRYKIIEKRQSVAFWCNPISGHATLYWYQQILGQGPKLLIQFQNNGVVDDSQLPKDRFSAERLKGVDSTLKIQPAKLEDSAVYLCASLGLAGFTAYNQQFFGPGTRLTVL.

The chain joins TRBV6-5 to TRBJ2-7; 8 nucleotides match TRBD1. The J segment lost 6 bases and the V segment lost 1 base, leaving 8 bases of the junction unmatched. CDR3 length: 15 amino acids. Germline assignment: CDR1 MNHEY and CDR2 SVGAGI. Here the CDR3 reads CASSYFRRGQVEQYF. The CDR3 region has the DNA TGTGCCAGCAGTTACTTTCGTAGGGGACAGGTCGAGCAGTACTTC.

The chain is built from TRBV6-2 or TRBV6-3 and TRBJ2-7; no reliable D call. V was clipped by 5 bases and J by 6 bases, with 17 bases between them. This CDR3 comprises 14 residues. The germline CDR1 and CDR2 sequences are MNHEY and SVGEGT. The CDR3 loop reads CASSPDGRPVEQYF. CDR3 in DNA: TGTGCCAGCAGTCCAGACGGACGACCTGTCGAGCAGTACTTC.

The V call is TRBV12-3 or TRBV12-4, the J call TRBJ2-5; 14 positions agree with TRBD2. Trimming at V came to 5 bases and at J to 3 bases, leaving 5 bases not matched to a gene. This CDR3 contains 16 residues. In nucleotides, the CDR3 is TGTGCCAGCAGTGAGGGACTAGCGGGGGCCAAAGAGACCCAGTACTTC. It encodes CASSEGLAGAKETQYF.

The chain has TRBV3-1 and TRBJ2-7; 8 bases are a match to TRBD2. The J call could be wrong; TRBJ2-5 is a better fit for the DNA end. Germline V lookup: CDR1 LGHDT, CDR2 YNNKEL (reference sequence). The CDR3 is 15 residues long. The CDR3 reads CASSQWRGEQETQYF. Here the CDR3 DNA reads TGTGCCAGCAGCCAATGGCGGGGGGAACAAGAGACCCAGTACTTC.

The chain carries TRBV7-2 and TRBJ2-3; possibly TRBD1 for D (9 bases). Germline V gene sequence: CDR1 SGHTA, CDR2 FQGNSA. This CDR3 has 15 residues. The ends were cut back, 5 bases at V and 6 bases at J, with 18 bases in the middle. DNA for the CDR3: TGTGCCAGCAGCGAAGGGACAGGGACTAGGGATACGCAGTATTTT. It codes for CASSEGTGTRDTQYF.

The CDR3 sequence: CARGTTTGGYTF. The CDR3 DNA reads TGTGCCAGAGGGACAACTACGGGAGGCTACACCTTC. This chain joins TRBV3-1 and TRBJ1-2, with a possible D match to TRBD1 (6 bases). Trimming shortened V by 9 bases and J by 8 bases, and 16 bases separated the two germline ends. Germline CDR1 is LGHDT and CDR2 is YNNKEL (reference sequence). The CDR3 has 12 amino acids.

The table lists this clonotype with a few counts. The chain employs TRBV7-2 and TRBJ2-7, with TRBD2 identical over 13 bases. Germline V lookup: CDR1 SGHTA, CDR2 FQGNSA. V dropped 3 bases and J dropped 2; count of bases not matched to a gene: 1. The CDR3 extends over 15 amino acids. The CDR3 reads CASSLGLAGPYEQYF. The CDR3 DNA sequence: TGTGCCAGCAGCTTGGGACTAGCGGGGCCCTACGAGCAGTACTTC.

This clonotype was observed a few times. The genes are TRBV10-1 and TRBJ2-1, with 12 bases matching TRBD2. The CDR3 has 14 residues. With 4 bases clipped from V and 8 bases from J, the junction kept 3 bases outside the gene matches. Germline V lookup: CDR1 WNHNN, CDR2 SYGVQD (reference sequence). Here the CDR3 reads CASSASGGADEQFF. CDR3 nucleotide sequence: TGCGCCAGCAGTGCTAGCGGGGGGGCCGATGAGCAGTTCTTC.

The chain has TRBV4-2 and TRBJ2-5; D remains ambiguous. The V gene lost 5 bases and the J gene lost 5 bases, with 12 bases spanning the gap. Germline loops: CDR1 LGHNA, CDR2 YNFKEQ. This CDR3 comprises 13 residues. CDR3 region: CASSLASVETQYF. The CDR3 nucleotides read TGTGCCAGCAGCTTGGCGTCAGTGGAGACCCAGTACTTC.

The chain links TRBV20-1 to TRBJ2-3, with D possibly TRBD2 on 7 matching bases. The CDR3 has 14 residues. V lost 1 base and J 5 bases, leaving 13 bases between the germline ends. Per the germline V gene, CDR1 is DFQATT and CDR2 is SNEGSKA (reference sequence). CDR3 in amino acids: CSARGPRGGDTQYF. The CDR3 region has the DNA TGCAGTGCTAGAGGCCCGAGGGGGGGAGATACGCAGTATTTT.